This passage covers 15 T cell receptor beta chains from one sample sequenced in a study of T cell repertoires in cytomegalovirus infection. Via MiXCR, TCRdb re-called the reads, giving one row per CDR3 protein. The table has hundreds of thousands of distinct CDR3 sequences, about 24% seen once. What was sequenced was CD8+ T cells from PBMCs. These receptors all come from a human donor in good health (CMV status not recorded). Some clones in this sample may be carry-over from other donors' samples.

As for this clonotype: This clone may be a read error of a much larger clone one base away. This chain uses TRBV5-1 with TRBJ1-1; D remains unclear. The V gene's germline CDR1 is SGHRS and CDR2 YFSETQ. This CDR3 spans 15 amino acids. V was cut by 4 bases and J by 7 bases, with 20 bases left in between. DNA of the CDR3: TGCGCCAGCAGCGCGGACGGAGCAAAGGCAAATGAAGCTTTCTTT. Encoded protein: CASSADGAKANEAFF.

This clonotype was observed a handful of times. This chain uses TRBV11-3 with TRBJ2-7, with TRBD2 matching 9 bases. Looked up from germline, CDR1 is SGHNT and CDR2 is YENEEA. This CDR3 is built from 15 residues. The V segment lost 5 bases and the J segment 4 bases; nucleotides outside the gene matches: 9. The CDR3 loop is CASSPSSGGWYEQYF. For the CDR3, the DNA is TGTGCCAGCAGCCCCTCCAGCGGGGGGTGGTACGAGCAGTACTTC.

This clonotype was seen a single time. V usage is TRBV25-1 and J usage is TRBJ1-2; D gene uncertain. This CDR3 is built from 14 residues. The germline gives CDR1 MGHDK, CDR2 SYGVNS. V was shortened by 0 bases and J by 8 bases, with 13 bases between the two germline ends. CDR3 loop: CASSEYDERLGYTF. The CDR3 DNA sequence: TGTGCCAGCAGTGAATACGATGAACGGCTCGGCTACACCTTC.

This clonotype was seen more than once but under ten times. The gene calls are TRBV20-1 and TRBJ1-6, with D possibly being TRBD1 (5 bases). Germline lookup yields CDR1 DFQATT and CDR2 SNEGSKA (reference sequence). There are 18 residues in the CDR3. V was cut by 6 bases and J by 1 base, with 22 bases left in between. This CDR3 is CSARGGRARGSYNSPLHF. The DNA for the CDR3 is TGCAGTGCAAGGGGTGGCAGGGCCCGGGGGTCCTATAATTCACCCCTCCACTTT.

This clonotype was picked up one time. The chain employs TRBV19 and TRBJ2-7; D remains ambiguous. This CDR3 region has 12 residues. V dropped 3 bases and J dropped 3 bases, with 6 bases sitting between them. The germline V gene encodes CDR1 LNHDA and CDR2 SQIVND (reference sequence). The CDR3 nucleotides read TGTGCCAGTAGTATGGGGAACTACGAGCAGTACGTC. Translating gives CASSMGNYEQYV.

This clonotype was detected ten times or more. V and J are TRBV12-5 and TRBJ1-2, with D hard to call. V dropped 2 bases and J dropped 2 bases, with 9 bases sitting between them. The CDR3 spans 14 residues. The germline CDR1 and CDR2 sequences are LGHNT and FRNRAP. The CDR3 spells CASGLRGSNYGYTF. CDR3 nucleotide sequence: TGTGCTAGTGGTTTGAGAGGTTCGAACTATGGCTACACCTTC.

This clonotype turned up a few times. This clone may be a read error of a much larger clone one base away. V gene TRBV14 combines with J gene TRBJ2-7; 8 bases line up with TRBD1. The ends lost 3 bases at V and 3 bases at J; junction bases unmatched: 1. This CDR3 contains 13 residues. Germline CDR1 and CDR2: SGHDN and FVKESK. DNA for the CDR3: TGTGCCAGCAGCCACGGGACAGGCTACGAGCAGTACTTC. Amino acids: CASSHGTGYEQYF.

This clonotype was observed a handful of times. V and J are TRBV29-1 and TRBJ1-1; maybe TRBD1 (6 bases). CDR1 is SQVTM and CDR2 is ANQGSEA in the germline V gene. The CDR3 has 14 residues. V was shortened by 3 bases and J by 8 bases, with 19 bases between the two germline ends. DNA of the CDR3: TGCAGCGTTGACCCGGGACAACTCAAAGAAGAAGCTTTCTTT. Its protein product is CSVDPGQLKEEAFF.

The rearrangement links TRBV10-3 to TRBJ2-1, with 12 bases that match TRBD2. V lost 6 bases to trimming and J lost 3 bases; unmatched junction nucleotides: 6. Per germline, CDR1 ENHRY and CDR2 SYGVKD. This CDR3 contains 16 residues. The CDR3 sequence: CAISQLAGGLYNEQFF. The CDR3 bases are TGTGCCATCAGCCAACTAGCGGGGGGCCTCTACAATGAGCAGTTCTTC.

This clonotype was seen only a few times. The CDR3 here is CAGGSTFYNEQFF. As DNA, the CDR3 is TGTGCCGGTGGATCTACTTTTTACAATGAGCAGTTCTTC. J is TRBJ2-1 and V is TRBV2; D is uncertain. This CDR3 spans 13 amino acids. Per germline, CDR1 SNHLY and CDR2 FYNNEI. V lost 11 bases and J 4 bases, leaving 15 bases between the germline ends. The entire variable domain, with the rest obtained from reference TRBV2 and TRBJ2-1, is as follows: EPEVTQTPSHQVTQMGQEVILRCVPISNHLYFYWYRQILGQKVEFLVSFYNNEISEKSEIFDDQFSVERPDGSNFTLKIRSTKLEDSAMYFCAGGSTFYNEQFFGPGTRLTVL.

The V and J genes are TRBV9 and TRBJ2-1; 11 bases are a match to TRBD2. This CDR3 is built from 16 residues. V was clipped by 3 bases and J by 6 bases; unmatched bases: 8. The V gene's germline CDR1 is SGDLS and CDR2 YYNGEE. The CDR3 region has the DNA TGTGCCAGCAGCGGGGGGCTAGCGGGGGGAGGCAATGAGCAGTTCTTC. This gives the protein CASSGGLAGGGNEQFF.

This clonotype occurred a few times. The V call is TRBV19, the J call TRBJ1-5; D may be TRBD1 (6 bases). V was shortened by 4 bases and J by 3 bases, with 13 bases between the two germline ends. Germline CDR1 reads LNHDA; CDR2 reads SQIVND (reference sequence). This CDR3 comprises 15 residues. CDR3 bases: TGTGCCAGTAGTAGGGTGCGGGACACCAATCAGCCCCAGCATTTT. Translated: CASSRVRDTNQPQHF. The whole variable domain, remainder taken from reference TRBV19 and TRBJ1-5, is DGGITQSPKYLFRKEGQNVTLSCEQNLNHDAMYWYRQDPGQGLRLIYYSQIVNDFQKGDIAEGYSVSREKKESFPLTVTSAQKNPTAFYLCASSRVRDTNQPQHFGDGTRLSIL.

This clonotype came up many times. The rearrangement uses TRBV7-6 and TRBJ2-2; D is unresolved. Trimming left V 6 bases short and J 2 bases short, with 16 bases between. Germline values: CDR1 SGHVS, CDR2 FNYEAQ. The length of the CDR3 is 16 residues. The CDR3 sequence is CASSPGPKPNTGELFF. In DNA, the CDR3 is TGTGCCAGCAGTCCAGGACCGAAACCTAACACCGGGGAGCTGTTTTTT.

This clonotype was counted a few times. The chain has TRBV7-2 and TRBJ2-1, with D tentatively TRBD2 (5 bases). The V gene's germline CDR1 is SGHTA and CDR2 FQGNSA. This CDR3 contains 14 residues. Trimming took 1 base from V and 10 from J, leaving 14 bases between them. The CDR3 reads CASSLGSASLEQFF. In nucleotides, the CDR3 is TGTGCCAGCAGCTTAGGTAGCGCGAGTTTGGAGCAGTTCTTC.

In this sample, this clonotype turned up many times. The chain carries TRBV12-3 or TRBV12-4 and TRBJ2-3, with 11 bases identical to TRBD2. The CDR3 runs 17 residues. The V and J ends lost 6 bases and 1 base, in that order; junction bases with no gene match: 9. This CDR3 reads CASRTGLAGYRTDTQYF. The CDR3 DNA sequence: TGTGCCAGCAGAACCGGACTAGCGGGTTACCGCACAGATACGCAGTATTTT.